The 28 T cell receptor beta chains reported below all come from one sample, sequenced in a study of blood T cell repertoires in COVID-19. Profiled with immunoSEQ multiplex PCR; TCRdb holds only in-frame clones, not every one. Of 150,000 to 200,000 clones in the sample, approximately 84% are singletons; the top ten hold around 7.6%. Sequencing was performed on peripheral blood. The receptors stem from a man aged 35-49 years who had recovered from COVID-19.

CDR3 in DNA: TGTGCCAGCAGCCCAACTAGAGACAATGAGCAGTTCTTC. Translated: CASSPTRDNEQFF. This chain uses TRBV9 with TRBJ2-1, with a tentative D call TRBD2 (5 bases). The germline V and J ends were trimmed by 4 bases and 5 bases, with 10 bases remaining between them. The germline gives CDR1 SGDLS, CDR2 YYNGEE. The CDR3 has 13 residues.

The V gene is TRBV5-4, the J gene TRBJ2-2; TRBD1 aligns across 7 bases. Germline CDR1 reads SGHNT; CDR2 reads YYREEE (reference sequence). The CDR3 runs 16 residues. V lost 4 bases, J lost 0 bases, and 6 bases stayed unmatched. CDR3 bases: TGTGCCAGCAGCCCCGGGACAGCTACGAACACCGGGGAGCTGTTTTTT. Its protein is CASSPGTATNTGELFF.

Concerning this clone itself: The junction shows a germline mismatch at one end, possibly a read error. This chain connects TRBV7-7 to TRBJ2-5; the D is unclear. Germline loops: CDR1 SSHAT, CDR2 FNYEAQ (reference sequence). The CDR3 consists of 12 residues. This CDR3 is CASSPPQETQYF. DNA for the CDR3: TGTGCTAGCAGCCCTCCCCAAGAGACCCAGTACTTC. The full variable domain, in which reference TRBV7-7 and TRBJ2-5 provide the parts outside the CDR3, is GAGVSQSPRYKVTKRGQDVTLRCDPISSHATLYWYQQALGQGPEFLTYFNYEAQPDKSGLPSDRFSAERPEGSISTLTIQRTEQRDSAMYRCASSPPQETQYFGPGTRLLVL.

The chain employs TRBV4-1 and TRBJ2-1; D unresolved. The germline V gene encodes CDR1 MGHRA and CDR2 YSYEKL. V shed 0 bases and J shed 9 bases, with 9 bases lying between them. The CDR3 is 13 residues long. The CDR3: CASSQDPASEQFF. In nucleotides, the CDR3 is TGCGCCAGCAGCCAAGATCCAGCGAGTGAGCAGTTCTTC.

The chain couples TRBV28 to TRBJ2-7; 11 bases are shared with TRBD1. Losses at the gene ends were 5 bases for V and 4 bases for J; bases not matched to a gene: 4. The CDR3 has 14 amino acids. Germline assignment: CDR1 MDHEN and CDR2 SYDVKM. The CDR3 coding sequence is TGTGCCAGCAGTGGGACAGGGGGACAGTACGAGCAGTACTTC. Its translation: CASSGTGGQYEQYF.

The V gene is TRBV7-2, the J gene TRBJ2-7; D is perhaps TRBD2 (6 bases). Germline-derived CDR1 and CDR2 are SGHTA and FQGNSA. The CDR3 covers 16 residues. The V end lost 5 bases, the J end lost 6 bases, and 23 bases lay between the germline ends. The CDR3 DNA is TGTGCCAGCAGCCCCCTCGCGGGACTCCCGAGGGGCGAGCAGTACTTC. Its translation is CASSPLAGLPRGEQYF.

The CDR3 reads CASRVSGSYEQYF. The CDR3 region has the DNA TGTGCCAGCAGGGTTAGCGGGTCCTACGAGCAGTACTTC. This chain joins TRBV5-4 and TRBJ2-7, with 7 bases aligning to TRBD2. Germline lookup yields CDR1 SGHNT and CDR2 YYREEE (reference sequence). This CDR3 has 13 residues. Trimming at V came to 5 bases and at J to 1 base, leaving 3 bases not matched to a gene.

The CDR3 sequence is CATSDLCRVDTQYF. Written as DNA, the CDR3 is TGTGCCACCAGTGATTTATGCAGGGTAGATACGCAGTATTTT. V is TRBV24-1 and J is TRBJ2-3, with a tentative D call TRBD1 (5 bases). CDR3 length: 14 amino acids. Germline-derived CDR1 and CDR2 are KGHDR and SFDVKD. Trimming took off 1 base at V and 5 bases at J, with 9 bases between the two ends.

Here the CDR3 DNA reads TGTGCCAGCAGCGCTGAGGGTTCAAGCAATCAGCCCCAGCATTTT. Amino acids: CASSAEGSSNQPQHF. The V gene is TRBV9, the J gene TRBJ1-5; D is ambiguous. From germline, CDR1 is SGDLS and CDR2 YYNGEE. The germline V and J ends were trimmed by 3 bases and 1 base, with 11 bases remaining between them. CDR3 length: 15 residues.

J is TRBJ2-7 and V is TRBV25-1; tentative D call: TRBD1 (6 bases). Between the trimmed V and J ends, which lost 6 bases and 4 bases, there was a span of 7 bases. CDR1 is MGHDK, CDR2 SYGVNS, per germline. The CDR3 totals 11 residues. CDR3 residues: CASSTGYEQYF. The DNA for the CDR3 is TGTGCCAGCAGCACAGGGTACGAGCAGTACTTC.

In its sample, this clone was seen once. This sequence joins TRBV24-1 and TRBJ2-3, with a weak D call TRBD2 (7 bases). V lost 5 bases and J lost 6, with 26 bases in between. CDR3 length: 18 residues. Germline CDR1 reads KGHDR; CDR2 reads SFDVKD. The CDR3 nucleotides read TGTGCCACCAGTGGAAACCATGCCGGGACGGGGGGCGACGATACGCAGTATTTT. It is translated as CATSGNHAGTGGDDTQYF.

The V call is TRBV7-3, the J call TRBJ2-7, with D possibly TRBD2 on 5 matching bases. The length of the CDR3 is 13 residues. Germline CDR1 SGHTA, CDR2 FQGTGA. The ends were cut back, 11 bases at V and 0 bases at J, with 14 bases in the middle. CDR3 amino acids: CAGGVSSSYEQYF. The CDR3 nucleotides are TGTGCCGGAGGAGTATCAAGCTCCTACGAGCAGTACTTC.

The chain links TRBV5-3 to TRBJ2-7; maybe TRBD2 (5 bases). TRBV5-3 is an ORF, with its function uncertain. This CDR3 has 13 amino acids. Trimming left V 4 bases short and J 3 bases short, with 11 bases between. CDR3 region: CARSPPGDYEQYF. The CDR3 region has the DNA TGTGCCAGAAGCCCGCCCGGGGACTACGAGCAGTACTTC.

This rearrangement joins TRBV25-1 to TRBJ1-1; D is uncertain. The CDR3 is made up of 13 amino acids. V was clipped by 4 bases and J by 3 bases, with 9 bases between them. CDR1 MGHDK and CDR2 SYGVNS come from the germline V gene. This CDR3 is CASSGRADTEAFF. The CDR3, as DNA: TGTGCCAGCAGTGGCCGCGCGGACACTGAAGCTTTCTTT. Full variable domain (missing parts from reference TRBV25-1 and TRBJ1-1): EADIYQTPRYLVIGTGKKITLECSQTMGHDKMYWYQQDPGMELHLIHYSYGVNSTEKGDLSSESTVSRIRTEHFPLTLESARPSHTSQYLCASSGRADTEAFFGQGTRLTVV.

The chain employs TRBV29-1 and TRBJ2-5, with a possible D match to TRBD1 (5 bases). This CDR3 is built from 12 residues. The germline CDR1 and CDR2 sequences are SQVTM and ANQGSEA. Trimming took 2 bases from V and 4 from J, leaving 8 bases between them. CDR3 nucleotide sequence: TGCAGCGTTGAAAGGGGCACAGAGACCCAGTACTTC. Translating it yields CSVERGTETQYF.

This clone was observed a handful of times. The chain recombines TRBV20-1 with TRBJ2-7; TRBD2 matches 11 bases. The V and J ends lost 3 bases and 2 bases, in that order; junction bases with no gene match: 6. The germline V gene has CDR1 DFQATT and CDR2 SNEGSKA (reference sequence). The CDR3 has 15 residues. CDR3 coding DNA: TGCAGTGCTAGTAGCGGGACTAGCGGAGCCTACGAGCAGTACTTC. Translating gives CSASSGTSGAYEQYF.

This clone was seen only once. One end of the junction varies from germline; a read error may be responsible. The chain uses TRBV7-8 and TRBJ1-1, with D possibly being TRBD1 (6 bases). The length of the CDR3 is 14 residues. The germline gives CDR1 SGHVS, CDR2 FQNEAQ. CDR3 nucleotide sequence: TGTGCCAGCAACTTATTAGGGGGAGACACTGAAGCTTTCTTT. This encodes CASNLLGGDTEAFF.

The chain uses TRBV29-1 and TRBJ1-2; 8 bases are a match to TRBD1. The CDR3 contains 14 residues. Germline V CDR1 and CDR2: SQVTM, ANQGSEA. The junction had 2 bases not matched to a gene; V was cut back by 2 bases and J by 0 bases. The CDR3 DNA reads TGCAGCGTTGAAAGGGGACAGGCTAACTATGGCTACACCTTC. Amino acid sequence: CSVERGQANYGYTF.

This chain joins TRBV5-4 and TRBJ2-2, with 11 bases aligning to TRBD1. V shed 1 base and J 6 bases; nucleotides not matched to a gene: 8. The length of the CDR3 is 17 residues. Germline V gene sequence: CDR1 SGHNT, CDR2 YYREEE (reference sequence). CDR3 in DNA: TGTGCCAGCAGCTTGCTGTTAGGGACAGGGGGTGCCGGGGAGCTGTTTTTT. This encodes CASSLLLGTGGAGELFF.

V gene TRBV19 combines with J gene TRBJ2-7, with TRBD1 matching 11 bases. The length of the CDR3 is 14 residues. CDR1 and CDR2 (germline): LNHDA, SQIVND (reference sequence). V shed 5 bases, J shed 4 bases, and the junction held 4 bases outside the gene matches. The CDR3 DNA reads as TGTGCCAGTAGTGGACAGGGGGCGCGATACGAGCAGTACTTC. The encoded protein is CASSGQGARYEQYF.

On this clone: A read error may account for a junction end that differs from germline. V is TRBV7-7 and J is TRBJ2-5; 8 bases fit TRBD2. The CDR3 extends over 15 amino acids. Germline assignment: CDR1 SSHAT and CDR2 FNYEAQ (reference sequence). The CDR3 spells CASSLDGGAGETQYF. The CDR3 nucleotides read TGTGCTAGCAGCTTAGACGGGGGGGCTGGCGAGACCCAGTACTTC.

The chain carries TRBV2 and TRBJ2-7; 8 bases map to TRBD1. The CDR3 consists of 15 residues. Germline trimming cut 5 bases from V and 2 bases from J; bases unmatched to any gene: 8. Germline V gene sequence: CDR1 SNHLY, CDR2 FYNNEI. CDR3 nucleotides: TGTGCCAGCAGTCGACAGGGGCAAGGGGCCTACGAGCAGTACTTC. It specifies CASSRQGQGAYEQYF. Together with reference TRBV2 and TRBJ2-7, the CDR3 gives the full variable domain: EPEVTQTPSHQVTQMGQEVILRCVPISNHLYFYWYRQILGQKVEFLVSFYNNEISEKSEIFDDQFSVERPDGSNFTLKIRSTKLEDSAMYFCASSRQGQGAYEQYFGPGTRLTVT.

The CDR3 is CAIRDSPNTGELFF. The CDR3 DNA reads as TGTGCCATCAGGGACAGCCCGAACACCGGGGAGCTGTTTTTT. The rearrangement joins TRBV10-3 to TRBJ2-2, with a possible D match to TRBD1 (6 bases). The CDR3 has 14 residues. Germline CDR1 is ENHRY and CDR2 is SYGVKD. V shed 6 bases and J shed 0 bases, with 8 bases lying between them.

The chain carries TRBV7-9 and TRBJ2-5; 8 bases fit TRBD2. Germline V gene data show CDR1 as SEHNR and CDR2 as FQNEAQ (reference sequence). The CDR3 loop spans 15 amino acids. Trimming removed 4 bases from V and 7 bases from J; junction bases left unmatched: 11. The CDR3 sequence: CASSSSPGGEGTQYF. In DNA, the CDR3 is TGTGCCAGCAGCTCCTCCCCGGGGGGGGAAGGGACCCAGTACTTC.

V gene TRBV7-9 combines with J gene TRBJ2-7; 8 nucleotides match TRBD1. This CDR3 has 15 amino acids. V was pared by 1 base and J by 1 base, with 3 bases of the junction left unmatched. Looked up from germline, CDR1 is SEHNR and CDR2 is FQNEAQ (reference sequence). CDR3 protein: CASSLVDRASYEQYF. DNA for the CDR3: TGTGCCAGCAGCTTAGTGGACAGGGCTTCCTACGAGCAGTACTTC.

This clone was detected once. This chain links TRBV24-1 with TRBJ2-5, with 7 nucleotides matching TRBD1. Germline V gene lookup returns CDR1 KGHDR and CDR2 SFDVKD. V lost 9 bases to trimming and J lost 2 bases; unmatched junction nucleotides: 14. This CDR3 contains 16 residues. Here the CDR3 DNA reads TGTGCCACCGCAAGTCAACCCGGCAGGGGGCAAGAGACCCAGTACTTC. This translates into CATASQPGRGQETQYF.

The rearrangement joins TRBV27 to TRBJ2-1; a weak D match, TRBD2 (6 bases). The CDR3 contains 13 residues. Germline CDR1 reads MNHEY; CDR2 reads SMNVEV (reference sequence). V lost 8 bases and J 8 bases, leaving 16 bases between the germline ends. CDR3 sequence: CASGPGRDYEQFF. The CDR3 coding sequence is TGTGCCAGCGGACCCGGCCGGGACTATGAGCAGTTCTTC.

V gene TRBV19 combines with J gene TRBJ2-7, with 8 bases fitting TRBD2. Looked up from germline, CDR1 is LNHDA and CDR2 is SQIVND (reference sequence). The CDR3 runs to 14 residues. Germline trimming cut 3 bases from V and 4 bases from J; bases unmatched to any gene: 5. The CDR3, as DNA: TGTGCCAGTAGTATCTCCGCGGGGGGTTACGAGCAGTACTTC. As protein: CASSISAGGYEQYF.